Listed here are 13 T cell receptor beta chains from one sample, sequenced in a study of blood T cell repertoires in COVID-19. Sequenced by immunoSEQ multiplex PCR; TCRdb stores in-frame clones only, minus some. The profile covers roughly 68,000 clones, with roughly nine tenths appearing a single time and almost 5% taken by the ten largest. The sample taken for sequencing was peripheral blood. These receptor sequences come from a woman aged 45 to 65 with active COVID-19.

V gene TRBV6-6 combines with J gene TRBJ1-1, with a tentative D call TRBD1 (5 bases). Germline-derived CDR1 and CDR2 are MNHNY and SVGAGI (reference sequence). The CDR3 totals 16 residues. V gave up 1 base and J gave up 4 bases, with 16 bases separating them. This CDR3 reads CASSYYNKGLSTEAFF. The CDR3 bases are TGTGCCAGCAGTTACTATAATAAGGGGTTGAGCACTGAAGCTTTCTTT.

The chain employs TRBV3-1 (or the pseudogene TRBV3-2) and TRBJ1-1, with 10 bases matching TRBD1. The ends lost 6 bases at V and 5 bases at J; junction bases unmatched: 9. The germline V gene has CDR1 LGHDT and CDR2 YNNKEL (reference sequence). The CDR3 contains 15 residues. The CDR3 DNA follows: TGTGCCAGCAGAGCGGACAGGGGGAAAGGAACTGAAGCTTTCTTT. Its protein is CASRADRGKGTEAFF.

The V gene is TRBV30, the J gene TRBJ2-7; TRBD2 agrees at 11 bases. The ends lost 2 bases at V and 2 bases at J; junction bases unmatched: 5. The CDR3 has 15 amino acids. CDR1 GTSNPN and CDR2 SVGIG come from the germline V gene (reference sequence). CDR3 DNA: TGTGCCTGGAGTTCCCCGGGACTAGCGGCCTACGAGCAGTACTTC. It specifies CAWSSPGLAAYEQYF.

Comment on this clone: Other DNA sequences in this specimen translate into the identical CDR3. This chain joins TRBV28 and TRBJ2-7; 8 bases line up with TRBD1. Germline V gene lookup returns CDR1 MDHEN and CDR2 SYDVKM. V was clipped by 3 bases and J by 10 bases; unmatched bases: 14. CDR3 size: 15 residues. The CDR3 DNA follows: TGTGCCAGCAGTTTCGGTCAGGGGGCGGTTTCTGCACAGTACTTC. Translated: CASSFGQGAVSAQYF. Full variable domain (rest looked up from reference TRBV28 and TRBJ2-7): DVKVTQSSRYLVKRTGEKVFLECVQDMDHENMFWYRQDPGLGLRLIYFSYDVKMKEKGDIPEGYSVSREKKERFSLILESASTNQTSMYLCASSFGQGAVSAQYFGPGTRLTVT.

The chain uses TRBV3-1 (or the pseudogene TRBV3-2) and TRBJ2-5; TRBD2 is a possible D gene (6 bases). Germline-derived CDR1 and CDR2 are LGHDT and YNNKEL (reference sequence). V gave up 3 bases and J gave up 0 bases, with 8 bases separating them. The CDR3 is 14 amino acids. The CDR3 nucleotides read TGTGCCAGCAGCCAGAGACTAGACCAAGAGACCCAGTACTTC. This encodes CASSQRLDQETQYF.

The V gene is TRBV24-1, the J gene TRBJ2-1, with TRBD2 matching 7 bases. V shed 1 base, J shed 7 bases, and the junction held 12 bases outside the gene matches. Germline V gene lookup returns CDR1 KGHDR and CDR2 SFDVKD. The CDR3 consists of 17 residues. The CDR3 sequence is CATSDLLGRGGQNEQFF. DNA of the CDR3: TGTGCCACCAGTGATTTACTGGGGCGCGGGGGTCAAAATGAGCAGTTCTTC.

This clone has a single count. CDR3 protein: CASSTGQGTYEQYF. The CDR3 coding sequence is TGTGCCAGCTCAACGGGACAGGGGACCTACGAGCAGTACTTC. V is TRBV18 and J is TRBJ2-7, with 10 bases matching TRBD1. The length of the CDR3 is 14 residues. CDR1 KGHSH and CDR2 LQKENI come from the germline V gene. The J segment lost 2 bases and the V segment lost 5 bases, leaving 3 bases of the junction unmatched.

V and J are TRBV5-1 and TRBJ1-3, with TRBD1 identical over 7 bases. Per germline, CDR1 SGHRS and CDR2 YFSETQ. Trimming removed 7 bases from V and 3 bases from J; junction bases left unmatched: 10. The CDR3 covers 15 residues. Written as DNA, the CDR3 is TGCGCCAGCGGGACGACAGGGACTTTTGGAAACACCATATATTTT. This encodes CASGTTGTFGNTIYF.

This clone is labeled medium-sized. The CDR3: CASSQDLAGGNNEQFF. The DNA of the CDR3 is TGTGCCAGCAGCCAAGATTTAGCGGGAGGGAACAATGAGCAGTTCTTC. This rearrangement joins TRBV4-2 to TRBJ2-1; 11 bases are shared with TRBD2. The CDR3 is made up of 16 amino acids. Unmatched junction bases numbered 3, after V lost 0 bases and J lost 5 bases. CDR1 and CDR2 from the germline V gene are LGHNA and YNFKEQ.

The rearrangement uses TRBV2 and TRBJ1-5; TRBD1 agrees at 8 bases. In germline, CDR1 is SNHLY, CDR2 FYNNEI. The CDR3 runs 16 residues. CDR3 DNA: TGTGCTGCCAGGCGGGACAGGTCCTATAGCAATCAGCCCCAGCATTTT. Amino acid sequence: CAARRDRSYSNQPQHF.

This clone was picked up a small number of times. The chain combines TRBV3-1 (or the pseudogene TRBV3-2) with TRBJ2-2, with D possibly matching TRBD1 (6 bases). Germline lookup yields CDR1 LGHDT and CDR2 YNNKEL (reference sequence). Trimming took off 2 bases at V and 6 bases at J, with 10 bases between the two ends. The CDR3 runs to 14 residues. The CDR3 here is CASSQTTGAGELFF. The CDR3 bases are TGTGCCAGCAGCCAAACGACAGGCGCCGGGGAGCTGTTTTTT.

This sequence joins TRBV20-1 and TRBJ2-7; D is possibly TRBD2 (6 bases). CDR1 is DFQATT, CDR2 SNEGSKA, per germline (reference sequence). There are 14 residues in the CDR3. Trimming removed 3 bases at V and 2 bases at J, with 14 bases between. DNA for the CDR3: TGCAGTGCTAGTCCCCCAGGAGGGCCCTACGAGCAGTACTTC. It codes for CSASPPGGPYEQYF.

This clone is a singleton in its sample. The chain employs TRBV27 and TRBJ2-7; TRBD2 agrees at 7 bases. With 6 bases clipped from V and 1 base from J, the junction kept 3 bases outside the gene matches. CDR1 MNHEY and CDR2 SMNVEV come from the germline V gene (reference sequence). This CDR3 has 13 residues. The CDR3 spells CASRARGSYEQYF. The CDR3 bases are TGTGCCAGCAGGGCGCGGGGGTCCTACGAGCAGTACTTC.